The subject of this entry is one T cell receptor (beta chain). Some clones are missing from TCRdb's copy, which holds only in-frame ones; the method was immunoSEQ multiplex PCR. This table has under 150,000 clones, around nine tenths appearing once. This sample was included in a study of T cell responses to AZD1222 COVID-19 vaccine. V trimming: 2 bases; J trimming: 6 bases; junction bases outside the gene matches: 3. From germline, CDR1 is GTSNPN and CDR2 SVGIG (reference sequence). The CDR3 loop spans 14 amino acids. This chain connects TRBV30 to TRBJ2-2; 10 bases are a match to TRBD2. This specimen consisted of peripheral blood, obtained 28 days after the second AZD1222 dose. The origin of this receptor is an adult who received the AZD1222 COVID-19 vaccine. CDR3 sequence reads: CAWSPGLASGELFF. CDR3 DNA: TGTGCCTGGAGTCCGGGACTAGCGTCCGGGGAGCTGTTTTTT.